The T cell receptor beta chain described here comes from a study of T cells in Graves' hyperthyroidism and ophthalmopathy. TCR beta CDR3 regions were amplified from RNA transcripts. Carried out on the TCR CDR3, a first-round RT-PCR used the HTBI primer set. In TCRdb, the multiplex PCR reads were re-called with MiXCR into one record per CDR3 protein. The table lists 350,000 to 500,000 distinct CDR3 sequences, roughly 15% of them singletons. This clonotype was found many times. In germline, CDR1 is LGHDT, CDR2 YNNKEL (reference sequence). Losses at the gene ends were 1 base for V and 10 bases for J; bases not matched to a gene: 3. This CDR3 region has 13 residues.

Input material: blood. The receptor was isolated from a woman younger than 35 with Graves' hyperthyroidism. The V and J genes are TRBV3-1 and TRBJ1-5; 8 bases fit TRBD1. In DNA, the CDR3 is TGTGCCAGCAGCCAAGGGGACAGGACCCCCCAGCATTTT. The encoded protein is CASSQGDRTPQHF.